This T cell receptor (beta chain) was retrieved from a study of a mutant IDH1 vaccine in newly diagnosed glioma. Time point of the sample: week 47, end of study. The content of each vaccine dose was 300 ug of mutant IDH1 20-mer peptide, and topical imiquimod accompanied it. Trimming removed 6 bases from V and 10 bases from J, with 19 bases in between. CDR1 and CDR2 from the germline V gene are MNHEY and SMNVEV (reference sequence). This CDR3 comprises 15 residues. Clones were read by immunoSEQ multiplex PCR, and TCRdb kept only the in-frame ones, dropping some. The repertoire includes almost 95,000 clones, about 90% of them detected once, and roughly 0.78% sits in the top ten. Comments on this clone: Its antigen remains unidentified.

The receptor was isolated from a woman between 50 and 59 years old with glioma. Here the sequenced sample was PBMCs, taken from a glioma patient whose treatment included an IDH1 peptide vaccine. This rearrangement joins TRBV27 to TRBJ1-6; D may be TRBD1 (6 bases). The CDR3 DNA reads as TGTGCCAGCAGCCCCCGAGGGGGAATAGGATCACCCCTCCACTTT. This codes for CASSPRGGIGSPLHF.